This TCR beta chain appears in the sequencing data of a study of multiple sclerosis patients with progressive multifocal leukoencephalopathy. Time point of the sample: time of PML onset. Every listed patient previously received interferon beta; all PML patients were women. The CDR3 runs 16 residues. Looked up from germline, CDR1 is MGHDK and CDR2 is SYGVNS. The germline V and J ends were trimmed by 2 bases and 2 bases, with 13 bases remaining between them. Only in-frame clones appear in the TCRdb table, and some are missing; sequencing was by immunoSEQ multiplex PCR. This sample has approximately 27,000 clones, with 75% to 90% found just once.

The sequence was collected from a woman in her 30s with progressive multifocal leukoencephalopathy. The rearrangement uses TRBV25-1 and TRBJ2-1; weak D call: TRBD2 (6 bases). The sample consisted of PBMCs, taken from a patient treated with natalizumab. The CDR3, as DNA: TGTGCCAGCAGTGAAGACTGGGGGGAAGCCTACAATGAGCAGTTCTTC. This sequence encodes CASSEDWGEAYNEQFF.